This entry is about one T cell receptor (beta chain). Its antigen is unknown. Sequencing was performed with immunoSEQ multiplex PCR; in TCRdb, only in-frame clones are kept and a portion is missing. The sample consists of about 12,000 clones, more than 60% of them appearing once. The data were taken from a study of tumor-infiltrating lymphocytes in localized non-small cell lung cancer. In the study overall: Resected tumor was paired with non-adjacent uninvolved lung from the same patient. Whole-study findings and limits: No link was found between tumor T-cell fraction and recurrence-free survival.

V lost 4 bases and J 0 bases, leaving 3 bases between the germline ends. The CDR3 totals 12 residues. CDR1 and CDR2 (germline): SGHRS, YFSETQ. The receptor was isolated from a human donor with non-small cell lung cancer. What was sequenced was lung tumor tissue. The genes are TRBV5-1 and TRBJ2-3; D is undetermined. The CDR3 loop reads CASSKSTDTQYF. CDR3 DNA sequence: TGCGCCAGCAGCAAGAGCACAGATACGCAGTATTTT.